This paragraph covers one T cell receptor beta chain sequence. This entry comes from a study of patients and donors after allogeneic stem cell transplantation. TCRdb called the RT-PCR reads again in MiXCR, with one record for every CDR3 protein. In the table there are some 230,000 distinct CDR3 sequences, around 14% of which are singletons. This CDR3 contains 16 residues. V lost 1 base and J lost 2; bases outside the gene matches: 5. Germline loops: CDR1 SGHTA, CDR2 FQGNSA. This sequence originates from a human donor who was either an allogeneic HSCT recipient or a stem cell or donor lymphocyte infusion donor (not recorded which). It is not recorded whose cells these are; they may come from a transplant donor. Sequencing was done on a sample of blood, either unsorted or a sorted T cell fraction (not recorded which). V and J are TRBV7-2 and TRBJ2-3, with 8 positions matching TRBD2. CDR3 in amino acids: CASSLVAGSYTDTQYF. The CDR3 nucleotides read TGTGCCAGCAGCTTAGTAGCGGGGAGCTACACAGATACGCAGTATTTT.